The clone carrying this T cell receptor beta chain was seen repeatedly, ten times or more. These data come from a study of T-cell reconstitution after alpha-beta-depleted transplantation in children. The CDR3 has 15 amino acids. CDR1 is SGDLS and CDR2 is YYNGEE in the germline V gene. V lost 0 bases, J lost 3 bases, and 5 bases stayed unmatched. Researchers prepared the TCRbeta library using unique molecular identifiers, the study reports. TCRdb reprocessed the PCR reads via MiXCR and lists one record per CDR3 protein. The repertoire holds 200,000 to 300,000 distinct CDR3 sequences, about 11% seen once, with over 2.5% in the top ten.

This TCR derives from a human donor who donated a stem cell graft to a child with acute lymphoblastic leukemia. The starting material was PBMCs from the stem cell graft donor, obtained from the stem cell graft. The gene calls are TRBV9 and TRBJ2-7; 8 positions agree with TRBD1. The CDR3 DNA sequence: TGTGCCAGCAGCGTAGCCCCGGACAGGGACTACGAGCAGTACTTC. Protein product: CASSVAPDRDYEQYF.